The 30 T cell receptor beta chains listed next were all sequenced from one sample in a study of cytomegalovirus exposure and HLA in healthy donors. The primer mix had 60 Vbeta and 13 Jbeta primers. The table came from immunoSEQ multiplex PCR; TCRdb's copy has only in-frame clones and leaves some out. The sample shows 150,000 to 200,000 clones, approximately 85% of them seen only once. The sequencing input was PBMCs. All receptors come from a woman between 45 and 60 years old in good health and CMV-seronegative.

The J gene is TRBJ2-5, the V gene TRBV5-1; 7 bases line up with TRBD1. V dropped 4 bases and J dropped 5; count of bases not matched to a gene: 11. The germline gives CDR1 SGHRS, CDR2 YFSETQ. The CDR3 covers 15 residues. The CDR3: CASSRSTGVVETQYF. DNA for the CDR3: TGCGCCAGCAGCCGTTCCACAGGGGTGGTGGAGACCCAGTACTTC.

V is TRBV7-8 and J is TRBJ2-2, with D uncertain. V was cut by 5 bases and J by 1 base, with 11 bases left in between. This CDR3 region has 15 residues. CDR1 SGHVS and CDR2 FQNEAQ come from the germline V gene. The CDR3 DNA is TGTGCCAGCAGCCCAACGACGGGGAACACCGGGGAGCTGTTTTTT. Its protein product is CASSPTTGNTGELFF. The whole variable domain, remainder taken from reference TRBV7-8 and TRBJ2-2, is GAGVSQSPRYKVAKRGQDVALRCDPISGHVSLFWYQQALGQGPEFLTYFQNEAQLDKSGLPSDRFFAERPEGSVSTLKIQRTQQEDSAVYLCASSPTTGNTGELFFGEGSRLTVL.

Only a few counts were recorded for this clone. This rearrangement joins TRBV18 to TRBJ2-1; 9 positions match TRBD2. Trimming took 3 bases from V and 0 from J; bases not matched to a gene: 9. In germline, CDR1 is KGHSH, CDR2 LQKENI. CDR3 length: 18 amino acids. CDR3 nucleotides: TGTGCCAGCTCACCCCGGACTAGCGCCCAGAGCTCCTACAATGAGCAGTTCTTC. Translated: CASSPRTSAQSSYNEQFF.

The table lists this clone with a few counts. CDR3 bases: TGTGCCAGCAGTTACTCGGACAGCTCCTACGAGCAGTACTTC. As protein: CASSYSDSSYEQYF. The gene calls are TRBV6-5 and TRBJ2-7, with D perhaps TRBD1 (6 bases). The length of the CDR3 is 14 residues. CDR1 is MNHEY, CDR2 SVGAGI, per germline. Trimming removed 0 bases from V and 0 bases from J, with 6 bases in between.

The chain links TRBV9 to TRBJ2-2, with 8 bases lining up with TRBD2. The germline gives CDR1 SGDLS, CDR2 YYNGEE. V trimming: 3 bases; J trimming: 5 bases; junction bases outside the gene matches: 9. The CDR3 sequence is 16 residues long. The CDR3 sequence is CASSATGGVSTGELFF. DNA of the CDR3: TGTGCCAGCAGCGCAACGGGAGGGGTTAGTACCGGGGAGCTGTTTTTT. The whole variable domain, filled in from reference TRBV9 and TRBJ2-2, reads DSGVTQTPKHLITATGQRVTLRCSPRSGDLSVYWYQQSLDQGLQFLIQYYNGEERAKGNILERFSAQQFPDLHSELNLSSLELGDSALYFCASSATGGVSTGELFFGEGSRLTVL.

The genes are TRBV19 and TRBJ2-5; D is uncertain. The closer fit of TRBJ2-7 to the DNA end suggests the J call may be wrong. Germline CDR1 LNHDA, CDR2 SQIVND (reference sequence). This CDR3 comprises 13 residues. CDR3: CASSAIVRSEQYF. The CDR3 DNA follows: TGTGCCAGTAGTGCAATTGTACGCAGCGAGCAGTACTTC.

In this sample, this clone turned up a few times. The chain carries TRBV5-1 and TRBJ1-6; D remains unclear. Germline lookup yields CDR1 SGHRS and CDR2 YFSETQ. Deletions cut 2 bases from V and 10 bases from J, with 13 bases between. The CDR3 extends over 14 amino acids. CDR3 region: CASSFGLGGSPLHF. CDR3 nucleotides: TGCGCCAGCAGCTTCGGACTGGGAGGATCACCCCTCCACTTT.

This sequence joins TRBV9 and TRBJ2-5, with 8 nucleotides matching TRBD2. The germline V gene has CDR1 SGDLS and CDR2 YYNGEE. CDR3 length equals 14 residues. V was clipped by 0 bases and J by 4 bases; unmatched bases: 2. CDR3 sequence (DNA): TGTGCCAGCAGCGTAGCTGCGGGGGGAGAGACCCAGTACTTC. Amino acids: CASSVAAGGETQYF.

This clone appeared a single time. The chain links TRBV28 to TRBJ2-7; tentative D call: TRBD2 (5 bases). There are 15 residues in the CDR3. Germline CDR1 is MDHEN and CDR2 is SYDVKM. V lost 5 bases and J lost 3, with 17 bases in between. The CDR3 spells CASSPSWASYYEQYF. CDR3 DNA: TGTGCCAGCAGTCCTAGCTGGGCTAGCTACTACGAGCAGTACTTC.

This clone appeared once. This chain links TRBV7-2 with TRBJ2-7; D is ambiguous. Germline V gene sequence: CDR1 SGHTA, CDR2 FQGNSA. The CDR3 is 13 amino acids. V lost 1 base and J 5 bases, leaving 9 bases between the germline ends. CDR3 nucleotides: TGTGCCAGCAGCTTAGGTATTGCGGACGAGCAGTACTTC. Translation: CASSLGIADEQYF.

The V gene is TRBV6-6, the J gene TRBJ2-5, with a possible D match to TRBD2 (5 bases). Deletions cut 6 bases from V and 5 bases from J, with 16 bases between. The length of the CDR3 is 14 residues. The V gene's germline CDR1 is MNHNY and CDR2 SVGAGI (reference sequence). The CDR3 nucleotides read TGTGCCAGCAGACAAGGGCCTGAGCGGGAGACCCAGTACTTC. This gives the protein CASRQGPERETQYF.

This clone is a singleton in its sample. This sequence joins TRBV5-1 and TRBJ2-2; weak D call: TRBD1 (6 bases). The V and J ends lost 5 bases and 7 bases respectively, with 18 bases between them. The germline CDR1 and CDR2 sequences are SGHRS and YFSETQ. The CDR3 contains 15 residues. The CDR3 loop reads CASRRQAAENGELFF. In DNA, the CDR3 is TGCGCCAGCAGGAGACAGGCGGCGGAGAACGGGGAGCTGTTTTTT. Filled out from reference TRBV5-1 and TRBJ2-2, the complete variable domain reads KAGVTQTPRYLIKTRGQQVTLSCSPISGHRSVSWYQQTPGQGLQFLFEYFSETQRNKGNFPGRFSGRQFSNSRSEMNVSTLELGDSALYLCASRRQAAENGELFFGEGSRLTVL.

This chain's CDR3 is CASSPRGGDQPQHF. DNA for the CDR3: TGCGCCAGCAGTCCTCGAGGGGGCGATCAGCCCCAGCATTTT. The chain carries TRBV5-1 and TRBJ1-5; the match to TRBD1 covers 7 bases. The CDR3 is made up of 14 amino acids. Germline assignment: CDR1 SGHRS and CDR2 YFSETQ. With 5 bases clipped from V and 5 bases from J, the junction kept 7 bases outside the gene matches.

This chain connects TRBV30 to TRBJ1-4; the D is unclear. Trimming removed 4 bases from V and 6 bases from J, with 9 bases in between. Per the germline V gene, CDR1 is GTSNPN and CDR2 is SVGIG (reference sequence). This CDR3 has 12 amino acids. CDR3 protein: CAWNGGHEKLFF. CDR3 nucleotide sequence: TGTGCCTGGAATGGAGGGCATGAAAAACTGTTTTTT.

The V call is TRBV6-5, the J call TRBJ2-3; 9 nucleotides agree with TRBD1. Germline CDR1 MNHEY, CDR2 SVGAGI. The trim removed 4 bases at V and 5 bases at J, leaving 1 base unmatched. The CDR3 is 13 amino acids. The CDR3 reads CASSLDRGDTQYF. Written as DNA, the CDR3 is TGTGCCAGCAGTTTGGACAGGGGAGATACGCAGTATTTT.

The chain uses TRBV5-4 and TRBJ2-1; a weak D match, TRBD1 (6 bases). The germline V gene has CDR1 SGHNT and CDR2 YYREEE (reference sequence). The V end lost 4 bases, the J end lost 0 bases, and 11 bases lay between the germline ends. CDR3 length equals 15 residues. CDR3 in amino acids: CASSPLQGSYNEQFF. The CDR3 DNA follows: TGTGCCAGCAGCCCACTACAGGGCTCCTACAATGAGCAGTTCTTC.

A word on this clone: The same CDR3 also results from other DNA sequences found in this sample. This chain links TRBV28 with TRBJ2-7, with D unclear. Trimming took 3 bases from V and 0 from J, leaving 12 bases between them. The CDR3 length is 15 residues. CDR1 and CDR2 (germline): MDHEN, SYDVKM. CDR3 sequence (DNA): TGTGCCAGCAGTTTGGTTTCAGATCCCTCCTACGAGCAGTACTTC. It specifies CASSLVSDPSYEQYF.

This rearrangement joins TRBV2 to TRBJ1-1; D remains unclear. V gave up 4 bases and J gave up 1 base, with 7 bases separating them. The CDR3 spans 13 residues. Germline lookup yields CDR1 SNHLY and CDR2 FYNNEI. The CDR3 region is CASSVLENTEAFF. CDR3 nucleotide sequence: TGTGCCAGCAGTGTACTTGAGAACACTGAAGCTTTCTTT.

Notes on this clone: The same CDR3 is also encoded by other DNA sequences in this sample. The V gene is TRBV20-1, the J gene TRBJ1-1; D remains ambiguous. V lost 6 bases and J 0 bases, leaving 5 bases between the germline ends. In germline, CDR1 is DFQATT, CDR2 SNEGSKA (reference sequence). The CDR3 length is 11 residues. The CDR3 bases are TGCAGTGCCCCCATGAACACTGAAGCTTTCTTT. Amino acids: CSAPMNTEAFF.

V is TRBV5-1 and J is TRBJ2-3; D is unclear. This CDR3 contains 15 residues. Germline loops: CDR1 SGHRS, CDR2 YFSETQ. Trimming cost V 4 bases and J 6 bases, with 18 bases left between them. CDR3 protein: CASSPLQAPTDTQYF. CDR3 coding DNA: TGCGCCAGCAGCCCCCTTCAAGCGCCGACGGATACGCAGTATTTT. Full variable domain (outside the CDR3, taken from reference TRBV5-1 and TRBJ2-3): KAGVTQTPRYLIKTRGQQVTLSCSPISGHRSVSWYQQTPGQGLQFLFEYFSETQRNKGNFPGRFSGRQFSNSRSEMNVSTLELGDSALYLCASSPLQAPTDTQYFGPGTRLTVL.

The V call is TRBV7-2, the J call TRBJ2-7, with TRBD2 as a possible D gene (6 bases). Trimming shortened V by 4 bases and J by 7 bases, and 11 bases separated the two germline ends. The length of the CDR3 is 12 residues. CDR1 SGHTA and CDR2 FQGNSA come from the germline V gene. CDR3 amino acids: CASSSSGGEQYF. As DNA, the CDR3 is TGTGCCAGCAGCTCCTCCGGAGGGGAGCAGTACTTC.

In nucleotides, the CDR3 is TGCGCCAGCAGCTGGGGACAGGGGGATGGTTCACCCCTCCACTTT. It yields the protein CASSWGQGDGSPLHF. The chain recombines TRBV5-1 with TRBJ1-6, with 11 bases matching TRBD1. The trim removed 3 bases at V and 9 bases at J, leaving 5 bases unmatched. CDR1 is SGHRS, CDR2 YFSETQ, per germline. This CDR3 region has 15 residues.

V gene TRBV25-1 combines with J gene TRBJ2-3, with TRBD1 identical over 9 bases. The CDR3 totals 16 residues. Losses at the gene ends were 5 bases for V and 2 bases for J; bases not matched to a gene: 8. Germline V gene lookup returns CDR1 MGHDK and CDR2 SYGVNS. The CDR3 region is CASSKPGTGITDTQYF. CDR3 bases: TGTGCCAGCAGTAAACCCGGGACAGGGATCACAGATACGCAGTATTTT.

The gene calls are TRBV19 and TRBJ2-5; tentative D call: TRBD2 (6 bases). Trimming took 4 bases from V and 1 from J, leaving 7 bases between them. There are 13 residues in the CDR3. Germline V gene lookup returns CDR1 LNHDA and CDR2 SQIVND (reference sequence). This CDR3 is CASSTGSQETQYF. The DNA for the CDR3 is TGTGCCAGTAGTACCGGGAGCCAAGAGACCCAGTACTTC.

This sequence joins TRBV7-2 and TRBJ1-1; no firm D call. Looked up from germline, CDR1 is SGHTA and CDR2 is FQGNSA. This CDR3 contains 14 residues. V was trimmed by 5 bases and J by 4 bases, leaving 14 bases between them. CDR3 protein: CASSRLVKATEAFF. Written as DNA, the CDR3 is TGTGCCAGCAGCAGACTCGTAAAGGCCACTGAAGCTTTCTTT.

This clone appeared a single time. The J gene is TRBJ2-5, the V gene TRBV5-1; D is perhaps TRBD1 (6 bases). The CDR3 extends over 16 amino acids. Germline V gene data show CDR1 as SGHRS and CDR2 as YFSETQ. The germline V and J ends were trimmed by 1 base and 1 base, with 14 bases remaining between them. The CDR3 sequence: CASSLLPRQVQETQYF. The CDR3 DNA reads TGCGCCAGCAGCTTGTTACCGAGACAGGTCCAAGAGACCCAGTACTTC.

A single count supports this clone. V gene TRBV6-1 combines with J gene TRBJ1-1, with 7 bases that match TRBD1. Germline V gives CDR1 MNHNS, CDR2 SASEGT. J was trimmed by 0 bases and V by 2 bases; bases with no gene match: 3. CDR3 size: 15 residues. As DNA, the CDR3 is TGTGCCAGCAGTGAATCTGACAGGGTGAACACTGAAGCTTTCTTT. Translated, it gives CASSESDRVNTEAFF.

The gene calls are TRBV27 and TRBJ2-3; 7 bases map to TRBD2. The V and J ends lost 6 bases and 3 bases, in that order; junction bases with no gene match: 6. The CDR3 is 14 residues long. Germline assignment: CDR1 MNHEY and CDR2 SMNVEV (reference sequence). In DNA form, the CDR3 reads TGTGCCAGCAGCCAGACTAGCAGGACAGATACGCAGTATTTT. This translates into CASSQTSRTDTQYF.

The chain uses TRBV7-2 and TRBJ2-7; the D gene is possibly TRBD2 (7 bases). V was pared by 4 bases and J by 9 bases, with 13 bases between. Germline-derived CDR1 and CDR2 are SGHTA and FQGNSA. The CDR3 runs to 12 residues. The chain's CDR3 is CASSYGGGGQYF. DNA for the CDR3: TGTGCCAGCAGCTATGGGGGAGGGGGGCAGTACTTC.

The chain joins TRBV25-1 to TRBJ1-1, with 7 bases lining up with TRBD1. The CDR3 totals 16 residues. Germline V CDR1 and CDR2: MGHDK, SYGVNS. V lost 7 bases to trimming and J lost 0 bases; unmatched junction nucleotides: 11. CDR3 sequence (DNA): TGTGCCAGCACCCGATTGCAGGGGGGCATGAACACTGAAGCTTTCTTT. This encodes CASTRLQGGMNTEAFF.